The 11 T cell receptor beta chains in this list originate from one sample, sequenced in a study of blood T cell repertoires in COVID-19. The repertoire was sequenced with immunoSEQ multiplex PCR; TCRdb's copy has only in-frame clones and lacks some. The data hold fewer than 85,000 clones, with more than 80% observed a single time. Sequenced sample: peripheral blood. These receptors all come from a woman aged 80 or older with active or convalescent COVID-19.

The chain carries TRBV4-1 and TRBJ2-7, with D tentatively TRBD1 (5 bases). This CDR3 is 16 amino acids long. The germline V gene has CDR1 MGHRA and CDR2 YSYEKL. The V and J ends lost 0 bases and 1 base respectively, with 13 bases between them. The CDR3 is CASSQDMAGRSYEQYF. The CDR3 nucleotides read TGCGCCAGCAGCCAAGATATGGCAGGGCGGTCCTACGAGCAGTACTTC.

The sample holds a few counts of this clone. This chain connects TRBV5-1 to TRBJ2-7; TRBD2 agrees at 9 bases. The germline CDR1 and CDR2 sequences are SGHRS and YFSETQ. The CDR3 sequence is 18 residues long. V was clipped by 3 bases and J by 0 bases; unmatched bases: 13. In nucleotides, the CDR3 is TGCGCCAGCAGCTCCTCAGCGGGAGGACCATTTCTCTCCTACGAGCAGTACTTC. This codes for CASSSSAGGPFLSYEQYF.

This clone was counted only a few times. CDR3 nucleotide sequence: TGTGCCAGCAGCCCACGCAGGGCCACTGAAGCTTTCTTT. Its protein is CASSPRRATEAFF. The chain is built from TRBV6-5 and TRBJ1-1; D may be TRBD1 (5 bases). The germline gives CDR1 MNHEY, CDR2 SVGAGI. Trimming removed 6 bases at V and 4 bases at J, with 12 bases between. The CDR3 has 13 amino acids.

The gene calls are TRBV18 and TRBJ2-2; 7 positions match TRBD1. The germline gives CDR1 KGHSH, CDR2 LQKENI. The J segment lost 7 bases and the V segment lost 6 bases, leaving 17 bases of the junction unmatched. The CDR3 totals 17 residues. This CDR3 reads CASSPRLTGNAGGELFF. CDR3 in DNA: TGTGCCAGCTCCCCCAGGTTGACAGGGAATGCTGGCGGGGAGCTGTTTTTT.

This clone was seen a handful of times. In DNA, the CDR3 is TGCAGCGTTGTCAGCGGGGGGGATACGCAGTATTTT. Residues: CSVVSGGDTQYF. The chain combines TRBV29-1 with TRBJ2-3; 9 nucleotides agree with TRBD2. Looked up from germline, CDR1 is SQVTM and CDR2 is ANQGSEA. V trimming: 4 bases; J trimming: 6 bases; junction bases outside the gene matches: 2. CDR3 length: 12 amino acids.

The chain uses TRBV9 and TRBJ2-7; the match to TRBD1 covers 9 bases. V lost 4 bases and J lost 7; bases outside the gene matches: 12. CDR1 is SGDLS and CDR2 is YYNGEE in the germline V gene. The CDR3 totals 15 residues. In DNA, the CDR3 is TGTGCCAGCAGCCCGACCGGGACAGGGTCTCTTGAGCAGTACTTC. Its translation is CASSPTGTGSLEQYF.

This chain joins TRBV14 and TRBJ2-5; D is undetermined. Trimming took 2 bases from V and 2 from J, leaving 9 bases between them. From germline, CDR1 is SGHDN and CDR2 FVKESK. CDR3 length: 14 residues. The CDR3 protein is CASSQNRGQETQYF. Written as DNA, the CDR3 is TGTGCCAGCAGCCAAAATCGCGGTCAAGAGACCCAGTACTTC. The entire variable domain, with the rest obtained from reference TRBV14 and TRBJ2-5, is as follows: EAGVTQFPSHSVIEKGQTVTLRCDPISGHDNLYWYRRVMGKEIKFLLHFVKESKQDESGMPNNRFLAERTGGTYSTLKVQPAELEDSGVYFCASSQNRGQETQYFGPGTRLLVL.

The J gene is TRBJ2-1, the V gene TRBV19, with 8 bases that match TRBD2. Germline CDR1 reads LNHDA; CDR2 reads SQIVND (reference sequence). Trimming at V came to 4 bases and at J to 7 bases, leaving 9 bases not matched to a gene. CDR3 length: 15 amino acids. CDR3 loop: CASSTSSGGRNEQFF. CDR3 in DNA: TGTGCCAGTAGTACTTCAAGCGGGGGCCGGAATGAGCAGTTCTTC.

This clone was found a few times. This specimen includes other DNA sequences encoding the same CDR3. V usage is TRBV4-3 and J usage is TRBJ2-3; the match to TRBD2 covers 8 bases. This CDR3 is built from 17 residues. V lost 3 bases to trimming and J lost 0 bases; unmatched junction nucleotides: 8. Germline CDR1 and CDR2: LGHNA and YSLEER. This CDR3 reads CASSQLGGAYSTDTQYF. CDR3 nucleotides: TGCGCCAGCAGCCAGCTCGGGGGGGCTTATAGCACAGATACGCAGTATTTT.

V is TRBV11-2 and J is TRBJ2-3; TRBD1 agrees at 9 bases. Germline V CDR1 and CDR2: SGHAT, FQNNGV. Trimming removed 1 base from V and 6 bases from J; junction bases left unmatched: 8. The CDR3 runs 16 residues. The DNA of the CDR3 is TGTGCCAGCAGCTTAGGGACAGGGGAAAGCTTGGATACGCAGTATTTT. It specifies CASSLGTGESLDTQYF.

The chain combines TRBV4-2 with TRBJ2-5; no firm D call. V shed 3 bases and J shed 5 bases, with 10 bases lying between them. The CDR3 length is 13 residues. The germline gives CDR1 LGHNA, CDR2 YNFKEQ. The DNA of the CDR3 is TGTGCCAGCAGCCAGGCGGCACGGGAGACCCAGTACTTC. It encodes CASSQAARETQYF.